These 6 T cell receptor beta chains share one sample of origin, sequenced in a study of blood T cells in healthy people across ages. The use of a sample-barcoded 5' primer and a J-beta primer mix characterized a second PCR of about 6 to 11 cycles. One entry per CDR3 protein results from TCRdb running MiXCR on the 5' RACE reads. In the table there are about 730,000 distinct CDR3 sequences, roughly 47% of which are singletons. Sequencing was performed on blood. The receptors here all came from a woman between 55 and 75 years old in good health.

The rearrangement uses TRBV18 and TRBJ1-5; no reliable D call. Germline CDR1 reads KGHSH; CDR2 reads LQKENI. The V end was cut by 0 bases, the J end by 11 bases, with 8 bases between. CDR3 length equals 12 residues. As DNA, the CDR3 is TGTGCCAGCTCACCACCCTCCGGATCCCAGCATTTT. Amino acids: CASSPPSGSQHF.

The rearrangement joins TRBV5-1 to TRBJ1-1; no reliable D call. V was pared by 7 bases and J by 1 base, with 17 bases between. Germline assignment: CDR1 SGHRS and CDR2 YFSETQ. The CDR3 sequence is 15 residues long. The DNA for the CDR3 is TGCGCCAGCTCGATTAGGGAGGGAGGGAACACTGAAGCTTTCTTT. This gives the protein CASSIREGGNTEAFF.

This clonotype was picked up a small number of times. CDR3 sequence reads: CATSRVQENTEAFF. The CDR3 DNA follows: TGTGCCACCAGCAGAGTTCAGGAGAACACTGAAGCTTTCTTT. The chain has TRBV15 and TRBJ1-1; D gene unclear. Germline values: CDR1 LNHNV, CDR2 YYDKDF (reference sequence). V lost 1 base, J lost 1 base, and 7 bases lay in between. The CDR3 is made up of 14 amino acids.

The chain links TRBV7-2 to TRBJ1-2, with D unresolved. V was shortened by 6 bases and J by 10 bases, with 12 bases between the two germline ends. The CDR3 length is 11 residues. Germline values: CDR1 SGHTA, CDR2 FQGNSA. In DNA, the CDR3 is TGTGCCAGCAGGACGGGCAGCACCTACACCTTC. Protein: CASRTGSTYTF.

CDR3 nucleotides: TGTGCCAGCAGTTACGGGACTAGCGGGACAGATGAGCAGTTCTTC. It yields the protein CASSYGTSGTDEQFF. The chain carries TRBV6-6 and TRBJ2-1, with 13 positions matching TRBD2. Per germline, CDR1 MNHNY and CDR2 SVGAGI (reference sequence). The J segment lost 8 bases and the V segment lost 2 bases, leaving 3 bases of the junction unmatched. There are 15 residues in the CDR3.

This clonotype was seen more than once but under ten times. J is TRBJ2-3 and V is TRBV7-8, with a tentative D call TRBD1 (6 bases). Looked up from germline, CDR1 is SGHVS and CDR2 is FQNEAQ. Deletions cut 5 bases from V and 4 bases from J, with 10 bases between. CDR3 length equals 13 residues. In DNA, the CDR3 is TGTGCCAGCAGCACCCGGACAGCAGATACGCAGTATTTT. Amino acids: CASSTRTADTQYF.